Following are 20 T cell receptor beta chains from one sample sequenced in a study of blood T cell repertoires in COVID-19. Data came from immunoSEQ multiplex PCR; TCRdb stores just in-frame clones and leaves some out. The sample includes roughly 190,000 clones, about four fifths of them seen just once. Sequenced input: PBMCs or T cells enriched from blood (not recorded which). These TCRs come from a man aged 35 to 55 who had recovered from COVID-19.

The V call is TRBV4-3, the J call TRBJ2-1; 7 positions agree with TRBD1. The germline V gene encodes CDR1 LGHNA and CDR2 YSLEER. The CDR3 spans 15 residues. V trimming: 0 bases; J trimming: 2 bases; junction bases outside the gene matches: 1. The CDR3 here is CASSQEGGPYNEQFF. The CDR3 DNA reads TGCGCCAGCAGCCAAGAAGGGGGCCCCTACAATGAGCAGTTCTTC.

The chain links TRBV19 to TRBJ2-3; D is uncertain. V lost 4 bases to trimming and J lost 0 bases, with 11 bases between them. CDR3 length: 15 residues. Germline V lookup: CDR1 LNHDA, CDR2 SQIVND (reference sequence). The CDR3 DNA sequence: TGTGCCAGTAGTAAAGGAGCAATTAGCACAGATACGCAGTATTTT. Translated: CASSKGAISTDTQYF.

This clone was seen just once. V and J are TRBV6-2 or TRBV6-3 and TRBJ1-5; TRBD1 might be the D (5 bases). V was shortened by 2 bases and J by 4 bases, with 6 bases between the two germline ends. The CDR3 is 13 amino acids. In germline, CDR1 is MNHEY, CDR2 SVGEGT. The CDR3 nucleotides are TGTGCCAGCAGTTACGACAGTAATCAGCCCCAGCATTTT. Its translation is CASSYDSNQPQHF.

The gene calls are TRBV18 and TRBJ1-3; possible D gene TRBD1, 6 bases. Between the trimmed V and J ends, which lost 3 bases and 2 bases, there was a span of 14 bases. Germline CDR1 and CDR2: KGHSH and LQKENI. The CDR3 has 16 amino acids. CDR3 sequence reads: CASSPNGQQAGNTIYF. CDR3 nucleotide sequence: TGTGCCAGCTCACCTAACGGACAGCAAGCTGGAAACACCATATATTTT.

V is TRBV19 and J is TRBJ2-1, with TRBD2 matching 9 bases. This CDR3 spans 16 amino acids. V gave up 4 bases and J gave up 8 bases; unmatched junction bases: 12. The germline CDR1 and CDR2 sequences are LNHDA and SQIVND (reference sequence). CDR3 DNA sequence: TGTGCCAGTAGTACGGGACTAGCCGAAGGTGTCCATGAGCAGTTCTTC. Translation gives CASSTGLAEGVHEQFF.

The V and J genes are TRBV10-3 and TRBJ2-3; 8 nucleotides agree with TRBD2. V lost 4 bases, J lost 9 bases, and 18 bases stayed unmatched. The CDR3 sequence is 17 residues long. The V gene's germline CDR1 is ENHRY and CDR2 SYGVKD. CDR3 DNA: TGTGCCATCAGTGGGGGTTCGGGGGGACTAGGGAGCCAGACGCAGTATTTT. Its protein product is CAISGGSGGLGSQTQYF.

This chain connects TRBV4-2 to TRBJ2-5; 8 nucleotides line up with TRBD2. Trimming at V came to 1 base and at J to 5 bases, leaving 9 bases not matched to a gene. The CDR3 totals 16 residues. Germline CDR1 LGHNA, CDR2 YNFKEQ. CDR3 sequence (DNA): TGTGCCAGCAGCCAAGTCGGGAGCGGGAGTGGGGAGACCCAGTACTTC. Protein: CASSQVGSGSGETQYF.

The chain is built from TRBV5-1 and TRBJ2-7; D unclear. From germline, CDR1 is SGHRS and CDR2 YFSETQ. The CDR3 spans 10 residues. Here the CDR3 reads CASSLSVLHV. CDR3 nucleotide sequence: TGCGCCAGCAGCTTGTCGGTTTTGCACGTC.

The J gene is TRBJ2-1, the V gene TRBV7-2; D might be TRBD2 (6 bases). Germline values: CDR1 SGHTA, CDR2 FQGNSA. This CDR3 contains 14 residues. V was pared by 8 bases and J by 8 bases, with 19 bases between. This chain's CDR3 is CASRAAGIGYEQFF. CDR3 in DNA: TGTGCCAGCCGCGCCGCGGGAATTGGCTATGAGCAGTTCTTC.

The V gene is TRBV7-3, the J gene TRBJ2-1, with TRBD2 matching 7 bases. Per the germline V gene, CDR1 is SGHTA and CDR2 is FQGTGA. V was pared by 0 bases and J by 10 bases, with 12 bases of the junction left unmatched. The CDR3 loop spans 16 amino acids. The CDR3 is CASSLTGLSLQYEQFF. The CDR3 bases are TGTGCCAGCAGCTTAACGGGACTAAGCCTACAATACGAGCAGTTCTTC. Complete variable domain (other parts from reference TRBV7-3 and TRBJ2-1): GAGVSQTPSNKVTEKGKYVELRCDPISGHTALYWYRQSLGQGPEFLIYFQGTGAADDSGLPNDRFFAVRPEGSVSTLKIQRTERGDSAVYLCASSLTGLSLQYEQFFGPGTRLTVL.

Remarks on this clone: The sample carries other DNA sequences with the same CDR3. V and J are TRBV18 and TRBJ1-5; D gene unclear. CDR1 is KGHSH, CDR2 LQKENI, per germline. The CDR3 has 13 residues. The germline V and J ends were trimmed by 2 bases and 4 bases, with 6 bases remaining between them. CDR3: CASSPAGNQPQHF. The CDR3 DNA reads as TGTGCCAGCTCACCAGCGGGAAATCAGCCCCAGCATTTT.

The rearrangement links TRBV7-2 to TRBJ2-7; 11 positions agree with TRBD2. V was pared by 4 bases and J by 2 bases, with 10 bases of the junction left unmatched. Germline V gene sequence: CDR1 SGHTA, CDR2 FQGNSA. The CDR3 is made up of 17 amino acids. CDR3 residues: CASSSLGGLAETYEQYV. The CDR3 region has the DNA TGTGCCAGCAGCTCCCTGGGGGGACTAGCGGAGACCTACGAGCAGTACGTC.

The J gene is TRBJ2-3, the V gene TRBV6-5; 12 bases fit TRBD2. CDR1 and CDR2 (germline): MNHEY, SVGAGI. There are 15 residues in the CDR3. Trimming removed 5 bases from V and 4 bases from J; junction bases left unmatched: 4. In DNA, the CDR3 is TGTGCCAGCAGTCGGACTAGCGGGATCCCAGATACGCAGTATTTT. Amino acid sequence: CASSRTSGIPDTQYF.

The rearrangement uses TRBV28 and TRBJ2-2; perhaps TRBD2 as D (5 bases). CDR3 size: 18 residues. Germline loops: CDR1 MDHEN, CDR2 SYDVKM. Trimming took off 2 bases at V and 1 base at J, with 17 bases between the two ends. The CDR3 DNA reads TGTGCCAGCAGTTTACGCCTTACCATAGCGCGGAACACCGGGGAGCTGTTTTTT. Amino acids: CASSLRLTIARNTGELFF.

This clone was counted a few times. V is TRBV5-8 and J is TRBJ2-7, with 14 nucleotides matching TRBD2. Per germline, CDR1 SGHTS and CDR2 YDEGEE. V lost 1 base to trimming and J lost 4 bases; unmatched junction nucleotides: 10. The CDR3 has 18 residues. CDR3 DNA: TGTGCCAGCAGCTTGACGGGTCGGGGGACTAGCGGGAGATACGAGCAGTACGTC. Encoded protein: CASSLTGRGTSGRYEQYV.

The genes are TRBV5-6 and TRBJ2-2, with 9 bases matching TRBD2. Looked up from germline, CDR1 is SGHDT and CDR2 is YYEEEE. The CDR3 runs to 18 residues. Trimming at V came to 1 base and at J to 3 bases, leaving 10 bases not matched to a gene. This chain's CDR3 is CASSLIGLAGRYTGELFF. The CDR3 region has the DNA TGTGCCAGCAGCTTGATTGGGCTAGCGGGAAGGTACACCGGGGAGCTGTTTTTT.

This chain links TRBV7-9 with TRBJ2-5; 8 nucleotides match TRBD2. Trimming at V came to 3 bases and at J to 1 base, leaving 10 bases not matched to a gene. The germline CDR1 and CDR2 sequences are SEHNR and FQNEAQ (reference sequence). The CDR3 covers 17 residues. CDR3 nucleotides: TGTGCCAGCAGCTTCGGGGGGGGCGCGGGACTCCAAGAGACCCAGTACTTC. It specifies CASSFGGGAGLQETQYF.

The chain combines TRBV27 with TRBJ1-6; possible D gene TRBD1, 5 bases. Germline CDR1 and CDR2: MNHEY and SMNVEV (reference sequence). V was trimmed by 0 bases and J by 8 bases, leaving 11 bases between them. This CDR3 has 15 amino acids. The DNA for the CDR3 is TGTGCCAGCAGTTTATCGGAGGGGATACATTCACCCCTCCACTTT. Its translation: CASSLSEGIHSPLHF.

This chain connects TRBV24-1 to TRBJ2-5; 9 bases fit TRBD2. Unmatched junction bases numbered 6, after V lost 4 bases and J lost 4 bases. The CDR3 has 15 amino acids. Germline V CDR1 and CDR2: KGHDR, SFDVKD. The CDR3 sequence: CATSEAGGIGETQYF. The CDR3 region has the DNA TGTGCCACCAGTGAAGCGGGAGGTATAGGAGAGACCCAGTACTTC.

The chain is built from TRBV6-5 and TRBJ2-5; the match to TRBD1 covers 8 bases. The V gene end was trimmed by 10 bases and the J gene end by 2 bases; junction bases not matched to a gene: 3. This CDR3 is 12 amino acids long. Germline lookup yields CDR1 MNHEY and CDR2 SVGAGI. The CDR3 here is CATGQEQETQYF. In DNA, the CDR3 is TGTGCCACGGGACAGGAACAAGAGACCCAGTACTTC.